These 14 T cell receptor beta chains came from one sample sequenced in a study of blood T cell repertoires in COVID-19. Assay: immunoSEQ multiplex PCR; the TCRdb copy retains only in-frame clones and omits some. The data contain approximately 220,000 clones, around four fifths of them seen just once; the ten biggest clones take up approximately 5%. Sequencing was carried out using PBMCs or T cells enriched from blood (not recorded which). The receptors shown here come from a woman aged 45 to 65 who had been exposed to COVID-19.

The J gene is TRBJ2-5, the V gene TRBV5-1; D might be TRBD1 (6 bases). Germline CDR1 SGHRS, CDR2 YFSETQ. V lost 1 base and J lost 5, with 12 bases in between. This CDR3 has 14 amino acids. The CDR3 loop is CASSLTGTGETQYF. DNA of the CDR3: TGCGCCAGCAGCTTGACAGGGACCGGGGAGACCCAGTACTTC.

This chain uses TRBV15 with TRBJ1-4; D is unclear. Trimming stripped 3 bases from V and 11 bases from J, with 16 bases between. Germline V gene lookup returns CDR1 LNHNV and CDR2 YYDKDF (reference sequence). The CDR3 is 14 residues long. CDR3 coding DNA: TGTGCCACCAGCAGGACACGGACTGCCGGCAAACTGTTTTTT. Translating it yields CATSRTRTAGKLFF.

A word on this clone: This CDR3 is missing its conserved last phenylalanine or tryptophan, likely due to a read error. It is unclear where the CDR3 begins or ends on the DNA, so no DNA is shown, and the CDR3 is as TCRdb lists it. The chain has TRBV10-3 and TRBJ1-1. CDR1 is ENHRY and CDR2 is SYGVKD in the germline V gene. The CDR3 is made up of 11 amino acids, end residues included. CDR3 region: CAIGLGGPLTL.

The V and J genes are TRBV3-1 (or the pseudogene TRBV3-2) and TRBJ1-1, with no clear D. Germline V CDR1 and CDR2: LGHDT, YNNKEL (reference sequence). V was pared by 6 bases and J by 8 bases, with 10 bases between. CDR3 length: 11 residues. The CDR3 sequence is CASSLRAEAFF. CDR3 nucleotides: TGTGCCAGCAGTCTGAGAGCCGAAGCTTTCTTT.

V and J are TRBV10-3 and TRBJ2-1, with 14 nucleotides matching TRBD2. With 11 bases clipped from V and 9 bases from J, the junction kept 6 bases outside the gene matches. The germline V gene has CDR1 ENHRY and CDR2 SYGVKD. The CDR3 totals 13 residues. The CDR3 protein is CAATSGGAGEQFF. DNA for the CDR3: TGTGCCGCGACTAGCGGGGGGGCGGGTGAGCAGTTCTTC.

J is TRBJ1-1 and V is TRBV5-4; the D gene is possibly TRBD1 (6 bases). This CDR3 is built from 14 residues. Germline V gene sequence: CDR1 SGHNT, CDR2 YYREEE (reference sequence). V lost 3 bases to trimming and J lost 5 bases, with 14 bases between them. The CDR3 spells CASSSGQLGTEAFF. CDR3 sequence (DNA): TGTGCCAGCAGCTCAGGACAGTTGGGGACTGAAGCTTTCTTT.

The V call is TRBV27, the J call TRBJ2-3, with 11 bases fitting TRBD1. After removal of 9 bases from V and 14 bases from J, the junction contained 10 bases not matched to a gene. The length of the CDR3 is 12 residues. Germline CDR1 MNHEY, CDR2 SMNVEV (reference sequence). DNA of the CDR3: TGTGCCAGGGGACAGGGGGGTCGTGTCGTGTATTTT. Amino acid sequence: CARGQGGRVVYF.

V is TRBV6-6 and J is TRBJ1-1; D is perhaps TRBD1 (6 bases). The CDR3 has 15 amino acids. The V end was cut by 4 bases, the J end by 1 base, with 13 bases between. Germline V lookup: CDR1 MNHNY, CDR2 SVGAGI (reference sequence). The CDR3 DNA reads TGTGCCAGCAGTTGGCTCCCACAGGGGAACACTGAAGCTTTCTTT. It yields the protein CASSWLPQGNTEAFF.

As DNA, the CDR3 is TGTGCCAGTAGTGCCGACAGGGGCACTGGTCGAGAAAAACTGTTTTTT. This gives the protein CASSADRGTGREKLFF. The chain uses TRBV19 and TRBJ1-4, with 8 nucleotides matching TRBD1. Germline CDR1 LNHDA, CDR2 SQIVND (reference sequence). With 5 bases clipped from V and 8 bases from J, the junction kept 13 bases outside the gene matches. This CDR3 region has 16 residues.

The chain employs TRBV6-5 and TRBJ1-1; TRBD1 aligns across 7 bases. Germline lookup yields CDR1 MNHEY and CDR2 SVGAGI. With V trimmed by 10 bases and J by 5 bases, 10 bases remained unmatched. This CDR3 has 13 amino acids. The DNA for the CDR3 is TGTGCCAACTCCGACAGGGCCGGGACTGAAGCTTTCTTT. Its translation: CANSDRAGTEAFF.

The rearrangement links TRBV2 to TRBJ2-7; possibly TRBD1 for D (6 bases). The germline V and J ends were trimmed by 11 bases and 5 bases, with 16 bases remaining between them. Looked up from germline, CDR1 is SNHLY and CDR2 is FYNNEI. This CDR3 is built from 12 residues. The CDR3 region is CACQRDTDEQYF. The CDR3 DNA reads TGTGCCTGCCAACGGGACACAGACGAGCAGTACTTC.

The rearrangement joins TRBV5-4 to TRBJ1-2, with 8 nucleotides matching TRBD1. The CDR3 extends over 14 amino acids. V shed 4 bases, J shed 8 bases, and the junction held 10 bases outside the gene matches. Germline assignment: CDR1 SGHNT and CDR2 YYREEE (reference sequence). Written as DNA, the CDR3 is TGTGCCAGCAGCCCACTGCAGGGGGCGACGGGCTACACCTTC. The encoded protein is CASSPLQGATGYTF.

The chain links TRBV5-6 to TRBJ2-2; 7 positions agree with TRBD2. V lost 0 bases, J lost 6 bases, and 11 bases stayed unmatched. The germline gives CDR1 SGHDT, CDR2 YYEEEE. This CDR3 comprises 17 residues. CDR3 bases: TGTGCCAGCAGCTTGGCCTTACTCGGGACTATCGCCGGGGAGCTGTTTTTT. Translation gives CASSLALLGTIAGELFF.

This clone was recorded a few times. J is TRBJ1-1 and V is TRBV29-1; D is uncertain. V dropped 5 bases and J dropped 1 base, with 8 bases sitting between them. The CDR3 is 12 amino acids. Germline lookup yields CDR1 SQVTM and CDR2 ANQGSEA. The CDR3 region is CSVRGRNTEAFF. The CDR3 DNA follows: TGCAGCGTTCGCGGGCGGAACACTGAAGCTTTCTTT.